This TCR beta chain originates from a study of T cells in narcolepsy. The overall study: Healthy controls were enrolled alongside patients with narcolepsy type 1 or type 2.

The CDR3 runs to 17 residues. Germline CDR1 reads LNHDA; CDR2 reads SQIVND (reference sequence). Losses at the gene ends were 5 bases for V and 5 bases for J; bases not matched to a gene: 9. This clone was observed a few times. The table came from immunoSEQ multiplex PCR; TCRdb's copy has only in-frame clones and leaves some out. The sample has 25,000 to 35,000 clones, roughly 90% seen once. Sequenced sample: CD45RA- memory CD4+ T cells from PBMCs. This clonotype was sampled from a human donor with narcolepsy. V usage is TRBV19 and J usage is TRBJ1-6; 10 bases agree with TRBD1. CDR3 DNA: TGTGCCAGTAGTCGCTCGACAGGGGGCGCGAATAATTCACCCCTCCACTTT. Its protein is CASSRSTGGANNSPLHF. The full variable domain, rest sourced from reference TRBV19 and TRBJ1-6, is DGGITQSPKYLFRKEGQNVTLSCEQNLNHDAMYWYRQDPGQGLRLIYYSQIVNDFQKGDIAEGYSVSREKKESFPLTVTSAQKNPTAFYLCASSRSTGGANNSPLHFGNGTRLTVT.